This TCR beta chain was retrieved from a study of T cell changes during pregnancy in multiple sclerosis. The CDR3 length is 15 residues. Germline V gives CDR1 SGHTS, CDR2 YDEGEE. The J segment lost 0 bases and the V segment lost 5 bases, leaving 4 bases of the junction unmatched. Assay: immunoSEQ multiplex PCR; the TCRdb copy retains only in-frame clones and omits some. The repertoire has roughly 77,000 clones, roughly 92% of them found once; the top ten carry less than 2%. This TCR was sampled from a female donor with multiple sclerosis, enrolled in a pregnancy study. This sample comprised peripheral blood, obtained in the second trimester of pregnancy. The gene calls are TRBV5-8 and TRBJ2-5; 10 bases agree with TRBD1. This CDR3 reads CASSSGQGYQETQYF. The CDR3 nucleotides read TGTGCCAGCAGTTCGGGACAGGGGTACCAAGAGACCCAGTACTTC.